This T cell receptor beta chain stems from a study of T cells after yellow fever vaccination (dated by TCRdb to between 2017 and 2020). Some background on the complete study: Libraries from fractions with low cell numbers were prepared with the SMART-Seq v4 Ultra Low Input RNA kit. Bulk TCR alpha and beta repertoires were sequenced longitudinally to track T-cell clones before and after primary and booster YFV17D yellow fever vaccination. Blood samples were taken at several timepoints before and after primary and secondary immunization, and bulk PBMC replicates and cell subsets were isolated. Two healthy male donors, one aged 18 to 30 and one aged 30 to 39 years, were included in the cohort.

The treatment or condition label on this specimen signifies: live attenuated yellow fever vaccine strain. At each blood-draw timepoint, two biological replicates of bulk PBMCs were obtained. A standard Ficoll-Paque protocol was used to isolate PBMCs from peripheral blood. TriZol was used to extract RNA from bulk PBMCs, CD4 and CD8 fractions, and dextramer-positive and dextramer-negative fractions. The CDR3 has 11 residues if both end residues are counted. Worth noting for this clonotype: There is no known antigen for this receptor. Without the conserved terminal phenylalanine or tryptophan, this CDR3 likely stems from a read error. It is unclear where the CDR3 begins or ends on the DNA, so no DNA is shown, and the CDR3 is as TCRdb lists it.

Overall study results and their limits: A small fraction of clonotypes appeared in both the CD4 and CD8 compartments, likely as a result of convergent recombination. Because abundant contaminating clonotypes from the bulk population could be contained in FACS-sorted repertoires, computational filtering was required. Most clones expanded after primary vaccination were re-detected after the booster (almost 98% of CD4 and around 88% of CD8), suggesting broad memory maintenance. Compared with the primary T-cell response, the secondary T-cell response was weaker but faster, peaking on day 5 rather than day 15. The study included only a couple of donors, which limits how far the findings can be generalized.

TCR cDNA was synthesized by 5'RACE template switching, which introduced a universal primer site and unique molecular identifiers. Priming of cDNA synthesis was performed from both the TCR alpha and TCR beta constant segments. Library amplification used two PCR steps, and the second PCR step added sample barcodes and sequencing adapters. Sequencing of libraries was performed on Illumina HiSeq 2500 (2x100 bp) or NovaSeq (2x150 bp). Regarding the original processing steps: Reads were demultiplexed and collapsed into UMI consensus sequences with MIGEC, and V(D)J alignment was performed with MiXCR. Vaccine-responding clonotypes were identified with edgeR using replicate PBMC samples, with FDR below 0.01 and a log2 fold change above 5 up to day 15 being required. CD4 or CD8 identity was assigned to each bulk clonotype according to whether the clonotype was present at higher abundance in the sequenced CD4 repertoire or the sequenced CD8 repertoire. TCRdb trimmed the raw reads at Q25, called clones with MiXCR and kept productive beta chains. Each entry is one CDR3 protein sequence, shown with its most common DNA and genes. The V and J calls come from TCRdb's annotation, not from the publication. The sample table holds hundreds of thousands of distinct CDR3 sequences, of which 15% to 20% were seen once. The ten top clones hold roughly an eighth of the sample.

The specimen comprised PBMCs, sampled 15 days after the yellow fever booster vaccination. The TCR originated in a young man who received the YFV17D yellow fever vaccine. Recombination connected TRBV12-3 or TRBV12-4 to TRBJ2-3; the DNA was not compared with TRBD2, the D call given in the table. CDR3 protein: CASSLGQGLAV.